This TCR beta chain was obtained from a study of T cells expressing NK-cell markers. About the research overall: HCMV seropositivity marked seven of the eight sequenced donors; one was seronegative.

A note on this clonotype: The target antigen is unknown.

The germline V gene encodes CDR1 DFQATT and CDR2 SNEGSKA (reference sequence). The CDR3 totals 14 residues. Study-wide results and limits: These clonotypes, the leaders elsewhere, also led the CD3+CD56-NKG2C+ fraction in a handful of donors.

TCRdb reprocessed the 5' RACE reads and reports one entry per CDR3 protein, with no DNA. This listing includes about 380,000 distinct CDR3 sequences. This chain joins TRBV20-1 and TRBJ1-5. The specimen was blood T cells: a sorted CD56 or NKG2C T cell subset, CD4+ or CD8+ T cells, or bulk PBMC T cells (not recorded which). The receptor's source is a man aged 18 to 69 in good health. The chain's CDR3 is CSAAASLSNQPQHF.